Below are 7 T cell receptor beta chains sequenced from a single sample in a study of CD8+ T cells in alopecia areata. TCR sequencing used cDNA made by reverse transcription of extracted RNA. Measured with immunoSEQ multiplex PCR; TCRdb has only the in-frame clones, and not every one. The sample has approximately 30,000 clones; approximately 65% are singletons. The sequencing input was NKG2D-high CD8+ T cells sorted from blood. All receptors derive from a human donor with alopecia areata.

The chain couples TRBV28 to TRBJ2-3, with 8 bases aligning to TRBD2. The CDR3 sequence is 15 residues long. Per the germline V gene, CDR1 is MDHEN and CDR2 is SYDVKM. V lost 3 bases, J lost 6 bases, and 8 bases stayed unmatched. This CDR3 reads CASSFAPAGGDTQYF. The CDR3 bases are TGTGCCAGCAGTTTTGCCCCCGCGGGGGGTGATACGCAGTATTTT.

The chain carries TRBV29-1 and TRBJ2-7; D might be TRBD1 (5 bases). The V gene's germline CDR1 is SQVTM and CDR2 ANQGSEA. This CDR3 contains 12 residues. Trimming shortened V by 6 bases and J by 5 bases, and 14 bases separated the two germline ends. The CDR3 sequence: CSVFQGIHEQYF. CDR3 DNA: TGCAGCGTCTTCCAGGGTATCCACGAGCAGTACTTC.

This chain uses TRBV4-1 with TRBJ2-7; D is undetermined. CDR1 is MGHRA and CDR2 is YSYEKL in the germline V gene. This CDR3 contains 13 residues. The V end lost 0 bases, the J end lost 2 bases, and 5 bases lay between the germline ends. The CDR3 loop is CASSQDLAYEQYF. DNA of the CDR3: TGCGCCAGCAGCCAAGATCTTGCCTACGAGCAGTACTTC.

The CDR3 DNA reads as TGCAGCGTTGAAGGGGTACAACCTGAAGCTTTCTTT. Amino acid sequence: CSVEGVQPEAFF. V is TRBV29-1 and J is TRBJ1-1; no firm D call. CDR1 and CDR2 from the germline V gene are SQVTM and ANQGSEA. V was cut by 1 base and J by 6 bases, with 9 bases left in between. The CDR3 sequence is 12 residues long.

V is TRBV28 and J is TRBJ2-7; D unclear. Germline V gives CDR1 MDHEN, CDR2 SYDVKM. V lost 2 bases, J lost 1 base, and 12 bases lay in between. CDR3 length: 15 amino acids. The CDR3 region has the DNA TGTGCCAGCAGTTTAGTAAGGAGTTTTTCCTACGAGCAGTACTTC. It specifies CASSLVRSFSYEQYF.

The V gene is TRBV27, the J gene TRBJ2-7, with TRBD2 identical over 11 bases. The CDR3 consists of 14 residues. V gave up 8 bases and J gave up 4 bases; unmatched junction bases: 7. Germline CDR1 and CDR2: MNHEY and SMNVEV (reference sequence). The CDR3 reads CASRSGLAEYEQYF. The CDR3 DNA reads TGTGCCAGCCGCTCGGGACTAGCGGAGTACGAGCAGTACTTC.

CDR3 nucleotide sequence: TGTGCCAGCAGAGAAAATCAGCCCCAGCATTTT. Translating it yields CASRENQPQHF. The J gene is TRBJ1-5, the V gene TRBV6-1; D not certain. The germline V gene encodes CDR1 MNHNS and CDR2 SASEGT. Trimming stripped 6 bases from V and 4 bases from J, with 4 bases between. The CDR3 totals 11 residues.